The rows below give T cell receptor beta chains drawn from one sample of a study of T cells in Graves' hyperthyroidism and ophthalmopathy. One entry per CDR3 protein results from TCRdb running MiXCR on the multiplex PCR reads. Found here are hundreds of thousands of distinct CDR3 sequences, approximately 15% of them singletons; the top ten hold 2.5% to 4%. The sequencing sample was made of blood. The origin of the receptors is a woman aged 35 to 49 with Graves' ophthalmopathy. The CDR3 runs from the conserved cysteine through the conserved F or W. The order of the fields is D gene, J gene, V gene, clone size, CDR3 protein, CDR3 DNA. A D gene is named only where the DNA matches it firmly. Size is omitted from some rows. Given values are once, few, many or a class for expanded clones.

D: TRBD1
J: TRBJ1-1
V: TRBV6-2/TRBV6-3
size: many
CDR3: CASSSPRDRGLNTEAFF
DNA: TGTGCCAGCAGTTCCCCCCGGGACAGGGGGCTGAACACTGAAGCTTTCTTT

D: -
J: TRBJ1-2
V: TRBV6-6
size: -
CDR3: CASSYSDLTRGGYTF
DNA: TGTGCCAGCAGTTACTCCGACTTAACAAGGGGGGGCTACACCTTC

D: TRBD1
J: TRBJ2-5
V: TRBV6-2/TRBV6-3
size: -
CDR3: CASSYIWTGGNQETQYF
DNA: TGTGCCAGCAGTTATATTTGGACAGGGGGGAACCAAGAGACCCAGTACTTC

D: -
J: TRBJ2-5
V: TRBV4-1
size: once
CDR3: CASSHGQGQTQYF
DNA: TGCGCCAGCAGCCACGGACAAGGGCAGACCCAGTACTTC

D: TRBD1
J: TRBJ2-5
V: TRBV25-1
size: few
CDR3: CASSAQGAQETQYF
DNA: TGTGCCAGCAGTGCGCAGGGGGCGCAAGAGACCCAGTACTTC

D: TRBD1
J: TRBJ2-5
V: TRBV4-1
size: -
CDR3: CASSEPGQGKKTQYF
DNA: TGCGCCAGCAGCGAACCGGGACAGGGGAAGAAGACCCAGTACTTC

D: -
J: TRBJ1-6
V: TRBV11-1
size: -
CDR3: CASSVRQNSPLHF
DNA: TGTGCCAGCAGCGTCAGACAGAATTCACCCCTCCACTTT

D: -
J: TRBJ1-2
V: TRBV28
size: once
CDR3: CASSLHGRGHGYTF
DNA: TGTGCCAGCAGTTTACACGGCAGGGGACATGGCTACACCTTC

D: TRBD2
J: TRBJ2-3
V: TRBV10-3
size: few
CDR3: CAIGLAPSTDTQYF
DNA: TGTGCCATCGGACTAGCGCCGAGCACAGATACGCAGTATTTT

D: -
J: TRBJ1-6
V: TRBV7-2
size: few
CDR3: CASSLSSGVNSPLHF
DNA: TGTGCCAGCAGCTTATCATCCGGGGTTAACTCACCCCTCCACTTT

D: TRBD2
J: TRBJ2-3
V: TRBV19
size: few
CDR3: CASSLAGRYTDTQYF
DNA: TGTGCCAGTAGCCTAGCGGGACGATACACAGATACGCAGTATTTT

D: TRBD2
J: TRBJ2-7
V: TRBV11-1
size: few
CDR3: CASTLAGASEQYF
DNA: TGTGCCAGCACCTTAGCGGGAGCTAGCGAGCAGTACTTC

D: TRBD2
J: TRBJ2-7
V: TRBV10-3
size: -
CDR3: CAISPRGLAGVNNEQYF
DNA: TGTGCCATCTCCCCGCGGGGACTAGCGGGGGTGAACAATGAGCAGTACTTC

D: TRBD1
J: TRBJ2-4
V: TRBV6-2/TRBV6-3
size: -
CDR3: CASRPQGAKNIQYF
DNA: TGTGCCAGCAGGCCACAGGGGGCCAAAAACATTCAGTACTTC

D: TRBD1
J: TRBJ2-2
V: TRBV12-3/TRBV12-4
size: -
CDR3: CASRWDRGGPGELFF
DNA: TGTGCCAGCAGATGGGACAGGGGGGGCCCCGGGGAGCTGTTTTTT

D: TRBD2
J: TRBJ2-7
V: TRBV28
size: many
CDR3: CASSFLGTSGDEQYF
DNA: TGTGCCAGCAGTTTTCTTGGGACTAGCGGGGACGAGCAGTACTTC

D: -
J: TRBJ2-1
V: TRBV6-2/TRBV6-3
size: few
CDR3: CASSGRGGGQFF
DNA: TGTGCCAGCAGTGGACGGGGTGGGGGGCAGTTCTTC

D: -
J: TRBJ2-5
V: TRBV7-8
size: many
CDR3: CASSLTARGETQYF
DNA: TGTGCCAGCAGCTTAACGGCTCGAGGGGAGACCCAGTACTTC

D: TRBD1
J: TRBJ1-1
V: TRBV6-1
size: few
CDR3: CVSSATGGSFYTEAFF
DNA: TGTGTCAGCAGTGCCACAGGGGGCTCATTTTACACTGAAGCTTTCTTT

D: -
J: TRBJ2-5
V: TRBV2
size: many
CDR3: CASSVRQVQETQYF
DNA: TGTGCCAGCAGTGTTCGACAGGTCCAAGAGACCCAGTACTTC

D: -
J: TRBJ2-1
V: TRBV5-1
size: -
CDR3: CASSLVDSNEQFF
DNA: TGCGCCAGCAGCTTGGTTGACTCGAATGAGCAGTTCTTC

D: -
J: TRBJ2-1
V: TRBV28
size: many
CDR3: CASSPRYQSSYNEQFF
DNA: TGTGCCAGCAGCCCCCGCTACCAGAGCTCCTACAATGAGCAGTTCTTC

D: TRBD1
J: TRBJ2-3
V: TRBV12-3/TRBV12-4
size: many
CDR3: CASSLVSGGVDTQYF
DNA: TGTGCCAGCAGTTTGGTGTCAGGGGGCGTAGATACGCAGTATTTT

D: TRBD2
J: TRBJ2-3
V: TRBV5-5
size: -
CDR3: CASRPTSGGSTDTQYF
DNA: TGTGCCAGCAGGCCGACTAGCGGGGGTAGCACAGATACGCAGTATTTT

D: -
J: TRBJ1-2
V: TRBV6-5
size: -
CDR3: CASSYRGSIIYGYTF
DNA: TGTGCCAGCAGTTACCGGGGCAGTATCATATATGGCTACACCTTC

D: -
J: TRBJ1-6
V: TRBV27
size: few
CDR3: CASSLRPWNSPLHF
DNA: TGTGCCAGCAGTTTAAGACCGTGGAATTCACCCCTCCACTTT

D: TRBD2
J: TRBJ2-3
V: TRBV19
size: few
CDR3: CASSSSGLAGGADTQYF
DNA: TGTGCCAGTAGTAGCTCCGGACTAGCGGGAGGAGCAGATACGCAGTATTTT

D: -
J: TRBJ2-7
V: TRBV28
size: many
CDR3: CASSPRLVPGSYEQYF
DNA: TGTGCCAGCAGCCCCCGACTAGTTCCGGGATCCTACGAGCAGTACTTC

D: -
J: TRBJ2-3
V: TRBV5-6
size: many
CDR3: CASSPNMWTSQYF
DNA: TGTGCCAGCAGCCCCAATATGTGGACATCGCAGTATTTT

D: -
J: TRBJ2-7
V: TRBV6-5
size: -
CDR3: CASSSPRGATYEQYF
DNA: TGTGCCAGCAGTTCCCCTCGCGGGGCCACCTACGAGCAGTACTTC

D: -
J: TRBJ1-5
V: TRBV6-1
size: few
CDR3: CASRPGLNQPQHF
DNA: TGTGCCAGCCGCCCTGGGCTCAATCAGCCCCAGCATTTT

D: TRBD1
J: TRBJ1-4
V: TRBV5-1
size: -
CDR3: CANRLTGGSEKLFF
DNA: TGCGCCAACAGGCTGACAGGGGGCAGTGAAAAACTGTTTTTT

D: -
J: TRBJ2-4
V: TRBV28
size: many
CDR3: CASSLVLGNIQYF
DNA: TGTGCCAGCAGTTTGGTACTAGGAAACATTCAGTACTTC